A selection of T cell receptor beta chains follows, all from one sample in a study of T cell changes during pregnancy in multiple sclerosis. The data were produced by immunoSEQ multiplex PCR, yet TCRdb's version contains in-frame clones alone and is incomplete. The sample lists about 17,000 clones, 84% occurring once. Material: CD8+ T cells from peripheral blood mononuclear cells, obtained in the second trimester of pregnancy. The receptors were sampled from a female donor in good health, enrolled as a control in a pregnancy study. Both conserved end residues are part of each CDR3.

TRBV11-2,TRBJ1-5,12,CASSSQGQPQHF
TRBV28,TRBJ1-4,15,CASSHPDSPNEKLFF
TRBV6-1,TRBJ1-2,12,CASPPRGDGYTF
TRBV6-1,TRBJ1-3,15,CASSEKEDSGNTIYF
TRBV28,TRBJ2-7,15,CASSLKAGGPYEQYF
TRBV4-3,TRBJ1-1,14,CASSQGAFNTEAFF
TRBV19,TRBJ2-5,15,CASSVTRGSQETQYF
TRBV27,TRBJ1-6,15,CASSPDSDHNSPLHF
TRBV4-2,TRBJ2-1,18,CASSQATSGGAPYNEQFF
TRBV19,TRBJ1-2,17,CASSRPLQGTTNYGYTF
TRBV7-9,TRBJ2-2,16,CASSFRQDTNTGELFF
TRBV7-2,TRBJ1-2,12,CASSPLNYGYTF
TRBV9,TRBJ1-2,13,CASSEGGQNGYTF
TRBV5-4,TRBJ2-3,14,CASSLPTSPDTQYF
TRBV9,TRBJ2-3,16,CASSDSGGARTDTQYF
TRBV5-6,TRBJ1-1,13,CASCDGTGSVAFF
TRBV5-6,TRBJ2-7,14,CASSFGGEPYEQYF
TRBV7-2,TRBJ2-4,14,CASSSTGLKNIQYF
TRBV7-9,TRBJ2-5,15,CASTLSWGQGETQYF
TRBV5-5,TRBJ2-2,13,CASIVTGRGELFF
TRBV19,TRBJ2-4,16,CASRPGLAGGKNIQYF
TRBV9,TRBJ1-1,13,CASSASGTGEAFF
TRBV27,TRBJ1-3,16,CASSDRGPSSGNTIYF
TRBV4-3,TRBJ1-2,15,CASSQDSTGHYGYTF
TRBV6-1,TRBJ2-2,14,CASSDRGDTGELFF
TRBV18,TRBJ1-2,16,CASSPSRRGRIYGYTF
TRBV6-5,TRBJ2-2,16,CASSFERGRNTGELFF
TRBV11-2,TRBJ2-5,16,CASRRDSPLFIRTQYF
TRBV6-5,TRBJ1-2,15,CASSYWGDREYGYTF
TRBV6-1,TRBJ2-2,16,CASSEWAHDNTGELFF
TRBV4-3,TRBJ1-4,15,CASSQDRGADEKLFF
TRBV5-5,TRBJ2-3,16,CASSWGGTGGTDTQYF
TRBV4-3,TRBJ2-2,17,CASSQVARSVNTGELFF
TRBV18,TRBJ1-1,13,CASSPGSNTEAFF
TRBV7-2,TRBJ2-1,15,CASSSGQGVYNEQFF
TRBV4-3,TRBJ2-5,15,CASSQRQGIRETQYF
TRBV4-3,TRBJ1-4,16,CASSQDATITNEKLFF
TRBV5-8,TRBJ1-4,14,CASSLQGANEKLFF
TRBV7-2,TRBJ2-7,16,CASSLGSSGGPYEQYF
TRBV4-3,TRBJ2-2,15,CASSQEARVTGELFF
TRBV27,TRBJ2-2,12,CASSLVAGEPFF
TRBV19,TRBJ2-1,15,CATPKGAGEANEQFF
TRBV27,TRBJ1-6,14,CASSSGQQNSPLHF
TRBV11-2,TRBJ1-4,18,CASSLDPGNEATNEKLFF
TRBV6-5,TRBJ1-1,11,CASSYSREAFF
TRBV28,TRBJ1-6,16,CASRLLLSSYNSPLHF
TRBV27,TRBJ2-2,16,CASSLRDRGPRGELFF
TRBV7-9,TRBJ2-5,14,CASSLAGAWETQYF
TRBV7-9,TRBJ2-7,12,CASSLSGYEQYF
TRBV4-3,TRBJ2-7,16,CASSQDWQLKSGEQYF
TRBV5-6,TRBJ1-2,17,CASSTDGGGKENYGYTF
TRBV13,TRBJ2-1,15,CASSLGEGLASEQFF
TRBV29-1,TRBJ2-7,13,CSVGTSRSYEQYF
TRBV5-4,TRBJ2-3,12,CASSRNKETQYF
TRBV11-1,TRBJ1-6,15,CASSLTGDYNSPLHF
TRBV15,TRBJ2-6,15,CATAERLSGANVLTF
TRBV18,TRBJ2-5,13,CASSPEYQETQYF
TRBV11-1,TRBJ2-5,15,CASSLSGGNQETQYF